The clone carrying this TCR beta chain was seen a handful of times. Its antigen is undetermined. The study reverse transcribed the entire isolated RNA, so it sequenced expressed TCRB transcripts. Profiling relied on immunoSEQ multiplex PCR, and the TCRdb table lists in-frame clones only, not all of them. Altogether fewer than 350,000 clones are present, about 19% being singletons, with the ten largest covering 0.044%. The CDR3 totals 15 residues. Germline loops: CDR1 SGHTA, CDR2 FQGNSA. The V gene lost 4 bases and the J gene lost 4 bases, with 16 bases spanning the gap. The entry originates in a study of beta chain features in type 1 diabetes. Study-wide results and caveats: TCRB CDR3 length was moderately but significantly reduced in all four CD4+ subsets of Type 1 diabetes patients.

The source material was naive CD4+ T cells from blood. This clonotype was obtained from a woman under 30 in good health. V usage is TRBV7-2 and J usage is TRBJ1-1, with D perhaps matching TRBD1 (6 bases). The CDR3 loop is CASSSPSGQSTEAFF. The CDR3 DNA sequence: TGTGCCAGCAGCTCGCCGTCGGGACAATCCACTGAAGCTTTCTTT.